This T cell receptor beta chain was retrieved from a study of blood T cells in healthy people across ages. About the study: Using template switching, researchers captured about one barcoded beta molecule for each two T cells.

Primed by a sample-barcoded 5' primer and a J-beta primer mix, a second PCR proceeded for roughly 7 to 11 cycles. TCRdb re-analysed the 5' RACE reads in MiXCR, keeping a single row per CDR3 protein. This table holds approximately 290,000 distinct CDR3 sequences, 25% to 30% found once. Points on this clonotype: What it recognizes is unknown.

V lost 6 bases, J lost 4 bases, and 16 bases lay in between. Germline CDR1 MDHEN, CDR2 SYDVKM. This CDR3 has 14 residues. Study findings and constraints: The study could not conclusively compare naive and antigen-experienced cells, given its unsorted PBMCs. The fall in TCR beta diversity per million T cells was roughly linear with age.

The sample was blood. This TCR was recovered from a woman between 65 and 79 years old in good health. This sequence joins TRBV28 and TRBJ2-7, with D perhaps TRBD1 or TRBD2 (5 bases each). The CDR3 bases are TGTGCCAGCAGCGGTACAACGGGGCTATACGAGCAGTACTTC. Its protein is CASSGTTGLYEQYF.